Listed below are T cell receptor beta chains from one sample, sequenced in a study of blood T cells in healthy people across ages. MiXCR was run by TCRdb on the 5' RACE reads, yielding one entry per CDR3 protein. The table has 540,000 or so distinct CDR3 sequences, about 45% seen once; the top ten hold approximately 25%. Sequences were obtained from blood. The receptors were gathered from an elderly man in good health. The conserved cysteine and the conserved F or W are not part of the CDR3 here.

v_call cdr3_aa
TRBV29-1 SVEDDRYYEQY
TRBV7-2 ASSLVATSSGANVLT
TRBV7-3 ASSYEGASGSLDTQY
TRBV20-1 SARYASGGSYEQY
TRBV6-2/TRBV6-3 ASSYWQGETQY
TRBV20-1 SASLGARTYEQY
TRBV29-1 SVEGREGPTAGANVLT
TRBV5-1 ASSLIQGLPTYEQY
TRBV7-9 ASSPGQGIRTEAF
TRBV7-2 ASSFRQGAGEQF
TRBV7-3 ASSLKGLTSGSSYNEQF
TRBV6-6 ASSYSAGDYEQH
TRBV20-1 SARSVTGVNEQF
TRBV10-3 AISPAGVQETQY
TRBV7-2 ASSLGFGGDTDTQY
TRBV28 ASTSGAPYEQY
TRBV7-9 ASSSTASEQY
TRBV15 ATSRAGSRSPLH
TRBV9 ASSVAGTGGEQY
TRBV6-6 ASSLIQGAAGGLF
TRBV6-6 ASSHWSGTDGDEQF
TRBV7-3 ASSLYRGDTQY
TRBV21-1 ASSKDQREPYEQY
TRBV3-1 ASSQETSGSSYNEQF
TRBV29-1 SGSSGTAGWAF